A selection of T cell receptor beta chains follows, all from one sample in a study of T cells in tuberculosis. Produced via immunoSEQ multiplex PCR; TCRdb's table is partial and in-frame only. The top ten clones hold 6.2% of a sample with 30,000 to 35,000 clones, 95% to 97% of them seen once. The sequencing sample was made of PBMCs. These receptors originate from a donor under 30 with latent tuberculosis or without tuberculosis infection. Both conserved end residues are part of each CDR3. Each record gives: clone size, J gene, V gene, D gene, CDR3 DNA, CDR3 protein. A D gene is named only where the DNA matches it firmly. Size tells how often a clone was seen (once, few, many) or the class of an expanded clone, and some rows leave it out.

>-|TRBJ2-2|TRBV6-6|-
TGTGCCAGCAGGCGGAGCGTTGTCGGGGAGCTGTTTTTT
CASRRSVVGELFF
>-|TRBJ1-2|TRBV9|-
TGTGCCAGCAGCGTTGGAGGGAGCGGGGCTAACTATGGCTACACCTTC
CASSVGGSGANYGYTF
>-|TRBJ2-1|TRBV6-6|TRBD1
TGTGCCAGCAGTTACGGGACAGGCACCTACAATGAGCAGTTCTTC
CASSYGTGTYNEQFF
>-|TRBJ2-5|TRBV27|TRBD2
TGTGCCAGCAGTACGACTAGCGCCAGTGGGGGGACCCAGTACTTC
CASSTTSASGGTQYF
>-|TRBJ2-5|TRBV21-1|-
TGTGCCAGCAGTGAGGGCTTGGGTTCAGAGACCCAGTACTTC
CASSEGLGSETQYF
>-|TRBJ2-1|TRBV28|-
TGTGCCAGTTCCGGGACTTATTATTACAATGAGCAGTTCTTC
CASSGTYYYNEQFF
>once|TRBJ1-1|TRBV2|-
TGTGCCAGCATGAGACAGGAGTCCGTTGAAGCTTTCTTT
CASMRQESVEAFF
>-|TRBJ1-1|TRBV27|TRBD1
TGTGCCAGCAGTCCAAGGACAGGTGCCCTCTTGAACACTGAAGCTTTCTTT
CASSPRTGALLNTEAFF
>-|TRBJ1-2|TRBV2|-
TGTGCCAGCAGTGGCCTAGGCTTCTATGGCTACACCTTC
CASSGLGFYGYTF
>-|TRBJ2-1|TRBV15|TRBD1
TGTGCCACCAGCAGCGTATTGACAGGGGGGAAATACAATGAGCAGTTCTTC
CATSSVLTGGKYNEQFF
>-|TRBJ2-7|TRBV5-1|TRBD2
TGCGCCAGCAGCCGAGGGACTAGCGGGACCCTAACCTACGAGCAGTACTTC
CASSRGTSGTLTYEQYF
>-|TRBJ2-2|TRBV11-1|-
TGTGCCAGCAGCTCTCGTTTCAGGGCCCACACCGGGGAGCTGTTTTTT
CASSSRFRAHTGELFF
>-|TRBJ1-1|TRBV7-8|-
TGTGCCAGCAGCTTGGGGCTGGGCAGGACAACGAACACTGAAGCTTTCTTT
CASSLGLGRTTNTEAFF
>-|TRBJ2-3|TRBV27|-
TGTGCCAGCAGTTTATCTGGGACACGGAGGATCACAGATACGCAGTATTTT
CASSLSGTRRITDTQYF
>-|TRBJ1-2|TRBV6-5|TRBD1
TGTGCCAGCAGTTACTTGGGACAGGGGGTTTATGGCTACACCTTC
CASSYLGQGVYGYTF